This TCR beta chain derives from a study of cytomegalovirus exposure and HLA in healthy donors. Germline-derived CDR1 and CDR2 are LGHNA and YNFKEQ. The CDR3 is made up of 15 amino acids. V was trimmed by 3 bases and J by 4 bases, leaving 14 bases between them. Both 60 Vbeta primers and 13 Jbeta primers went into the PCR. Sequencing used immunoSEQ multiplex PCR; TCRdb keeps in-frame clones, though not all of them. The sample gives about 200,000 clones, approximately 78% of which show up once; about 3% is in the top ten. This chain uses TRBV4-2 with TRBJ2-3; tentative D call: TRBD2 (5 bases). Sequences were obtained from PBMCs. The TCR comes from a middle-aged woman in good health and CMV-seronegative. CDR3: CASSHPRGSSDTQYF. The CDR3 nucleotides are TGTGCCAGCAGCCACCCCCGGGGATCATCAGATACGCAGTATTTT.